What follows is one T cell receptor (beta chain) and its context. This record belongs to a study of CD8+CD57+ T cells in acquired aplastic anemia. Using genomic DNA as the template, TCR beta VDJ and CDR3 profiling was carried out. TCRdb reprocessed the reads via MiXCR and lists one record per CDR3 protein. Among about 81,000 distinct CDR3 sequences listed, around 42% were seen once. Germline V gene lookup returns CDR1 SGHTA and CDR2 FQGNSA. The CDR3 sequence is 13 residues long. Trimming took 8 bases from V and 6 from J; bases not matched to a gene: 8. This TCR was recovered from a human donor in good health, serving as a control. Sequences were obtained from sorted CD4+, CD8+, or CD8+CD57+ T cells (not recorded which) from PBMCs. The chain links TRBV7-2 to TRBJ2-3, with TRBD2 identical over 7 bases. The CDR3 reads CASGHGTTDTQYF. In DNA form, the CDR3 reads TGTGCCAGCGGCCATGGGACTACCGATACGCAGTATTTT.